This T cell receptor beta chain was sequenced for a study of radiation and T cells in renal cell carcinoma. Regarding the study as a whole: Baseline intratumoral clonotype presence is unknown without pretreatment biopsies. From baseline, blood top tumor clonotypes peaked at 2 weeks post-radiation.

Time point defined: baseline pretreatment blood. Treatment given: 15 Gy SBRT to primary tumor, nephrectomy 4 weeks later. Blood was sampled at baseline, 2 weeks and 4 weeks after SBRT. This renal cell carcinoma was of the clear cell type. A note on this clone: Its antigen is not known.

The assay was immunoSEQ multiplex PCR, and TCRdb's table has in-frame clones only and misses some. The table includes 130,000 to 150,000 clones, roughly 90% detected once. V lost 4 bases to trimming and J lost 1 base, with 14 bases between them. The V gene's germline CDR1 is SGHRS and CDR2 YFSETQ. The CDR3 consists of 16 residues. The source of this sequence is a woman in her fifties or sixties with renal cell carcinoma. This specimen was blood, taken from a patient whose treatment included radiotherapy and nephrectomy. The chain uses TRBV5-1 and TRBJ2-2; D unresolved. CDR3 in amino acids: CASSDDKVQNTGELFF. CDR3 nucleotides: TGCGCCAGCAGCGACGACAAGGTCCAGAACACCGGGGAGCTGTTTTTT.